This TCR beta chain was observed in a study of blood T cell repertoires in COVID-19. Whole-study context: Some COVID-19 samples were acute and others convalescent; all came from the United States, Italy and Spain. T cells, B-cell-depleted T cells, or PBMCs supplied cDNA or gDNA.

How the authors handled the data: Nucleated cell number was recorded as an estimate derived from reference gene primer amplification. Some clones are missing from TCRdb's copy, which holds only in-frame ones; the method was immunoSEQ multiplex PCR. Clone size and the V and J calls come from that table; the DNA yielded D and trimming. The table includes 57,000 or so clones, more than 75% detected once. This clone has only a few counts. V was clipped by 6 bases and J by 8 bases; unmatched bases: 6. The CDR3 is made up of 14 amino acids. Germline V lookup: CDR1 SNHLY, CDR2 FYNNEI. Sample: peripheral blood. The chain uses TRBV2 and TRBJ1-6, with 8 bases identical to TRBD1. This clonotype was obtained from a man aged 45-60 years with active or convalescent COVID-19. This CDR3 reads CASRRTGKDSPLHF. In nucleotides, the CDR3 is TGTGCCAGCAGGAGGACAGGGAAGGATTCACCCCTCCACTTT.